This T cell receptor (beta chain) appears in the sequencing data of a study of graft-versus-host responses after intestinal transplantation. About the research overall: Tacrolimus plus steroids were given to all recipients for approximately 3 years, preceded by anti-thymocyte globulin induction.

Trimming stripped 1 base from V and 3 bases from J, with 7 bases between. This CDR3 contains 13 residues. CDR1 and CDR2 from the germline V gene are SGHVS and FQNEAQ. Profiling relied on immunoSEQ multiplex PCR, and the TCRdb table lists in-frame clones only, not all of them. The sample holds 35,000 to 45,000 clones; roughly 90% are singletons and the top ten take 7% to 7.5%. The rearrangement uses TRBV7-8 and TRBJ2-7; D not resolved. Material: PBMCs, obtained roughly 270 days after transplant. This TCR was recovered from a human patient who received an intestinal transplant, so some T cells may come from the graft donor. CDR3 loop: CASSLDRLYEQYF. CDR3 DNA: TGTGCCAGCAGCTTAGACAGACTCTACGAGCAGTACTTC.